A selection of T cell receptor beta chains follows, all from one sample in a study of tumor-infiltrating lymphocytes in primary liver carcinoma. TCRdb called the multiplex PCR reads again in MiXCR, with one record for every CDR3 protein. The table shows approximately 190,000 distinct CDR3 sequences, with around 81% occurring only once. Sequencing was done on a sample of tumor tissue from primary liver carcinoma. These receptors originate from a man aged 35 to 55 with primary liver carcinoma and hepatitis B virus infection. Both conserved end residues are part of each CDR3. The D gene is left open where the match is weak. Size is stated for part of the rows, as once, few or many counts, or as a class when the clone is expanded.

v_gene: TRBV29-1
d_gene: .
abundance: .
j_gene: TRBJ2-3
CDR3aa: CSALPSADMQYF
CDR3nt: TGCAGCGCCCTGCCATCCGCAGATATGCAGTATTTT

v_gene: TRBV4-2
d_gene: .
abundance: .
j_gene: TRBJ2-7
CDR3aa: CASSQGAADKLKQYF
CDR3nt: TGTGCCAGCAGCCAAGGGGCAGCAGACAAGCTCAAACAGTACTTC

v_gene: TRBV4-3
d_gene: TRBD2
abundance: .
j_gene: TRBJ2-1
CDR3aa: CTSSQERSSGILYGQFF
CDR3nt: TGCACCAGCAGCCAAGAAAGGTCTAGCGGGATCCTGTATGGGCAGTTCTTC

v_gene: TRBV7-9
d_gene: .
abundance: .
j_gene: TRBJ1-1
CDR3aa: CACSAILNTEAFF
CDR3nt: TGTGCCTGCAGCGCAATCTTGAACACTGAAGCTTTCTTT

v_gene: TRBV6-2/TRBV6-3
d_gene: .
abundance: .
j_gene: TRBJ2-3
CDR3aa: CASSCGDKSWIDTQYF
CDR3nt: TGTGCCAGCAGTTGCGGGGACAAGAGTTGGATAGATACGCAGTATTTT

v_gene: TRBV6-5
d_gene: .
abundance: .
j_gene: TRBJ1-2
CDR3aa: CASSKTREDGYTF
CDR3nt: TGTGCCAGCAGTAAAACAAGGGAAGACGGCTACACCTTC

v_gene: TRBV6-2/TRBV6-3
d_gene: TRBD2
abundance: once
j_gene: TRBJ2-5
CDR3aa: CASSPLLAGGETHYF
CDR3nt: TGTGCCAGCAGCCCCCTGCTAGCGGGCGGAGAGACCCACTACTTT

v_gene: TRBV6-6
d_gene: .
abundance: .
j_gene: TRBJ2-2
CDR3aa: CASSYSMGNTRELFF
CDR3nt: TGTGCTAGCAGTTACTCGATGGGGAACACCCGGGAGCTGTTTTTT

v_gene: TRBV29-1
d_gene: TRBD2
abundance: few
j_gene: TRBJ2-3
CDR3aa: CSVSGTSGRGDMQYF
CDR3nt: TGCAGCGTCTCAGGGACTAGCGGTCGGGGAGATATGCAGTATTTT

v_gene: TRBV10-2
d_gene: TRBD1
abundance: .
j_gene: TRBJ2-7
CDR3aa: CASSRDRVIDEQYF
CDR3nt: TGCGCTAGCAGCCGGGACAGGGTTATCGACGAACAGTACTTC

v_gene: TRBV12-3/TRBV12-4
d_gene: .
abundance: .
j_gene: TRBJ1-1
CDR3aa: CASSFVDRVTEAFF
CDR3nt: TGTGCCAGCAGTTTTGTGGATAGGGTCACTGAAGCTTTCTTT

v_gene: TRBV4-2
d_gene: .
abundance: .
j_gene: TRBJ2-3
CDR3aa: CASSGLDGSTDTQYF
CDR3nt: TGTGCCAGCAGCGGTCTTGATGGGAGCACAGATACGCAGTATTTT

v_gene: TRBV29-1
d_gene: .
abundance: .
j_gene: TRBJ2-5
CDR3aa: CCVLTSGETQYF
CDR3nt: TGCTGCGTTCTGACAAGCGGAGAGACACAGTACTTC

v_gene: TRBV4-2
d_gene: .
abundance: .
j_gene: TRBJ1-1
CDR3aa: CASSPGIEDFF
CDR3nt: TGTGCCAGCAGCCCAGGAATTGAAGATTTCTTT

v_gene: TRBV28
d_gene: TRBD2
abundance: many
j_gene: TRBJ2-1
CDR3aa: CASRDPGLTGGEFF
CDR3nt: TGTGCCAGCAGGGATCCGGGACTAACGGGAGGGGAGTTCTTC

v_gene: TRBV11-1
d_gene: .
abundance: .
j_gene: TRBJ2-4
CDR3aa: CASSFPGTCGTNNIQYF
CDR3nt: TGTGCCAGCAGTTTTCCCGGAACTTGCGGGACCAATAACATTCAGTACTTC

v_gene: TRBV6-5
d_gene: .
abundance: .
j_gene: TRBJ1-2
CDR3aa: CAISPPVSHGYTF
CDR3nt: TGTGCCATCAGCCCACCTGTGAGCCATGGCTACACCTTC

v_gene: TRBV12-3/TRBV12-4
d_gene: .
abundance: many
j_gene: TRBJ2-4
CDR3aa: CAISGTHENIQYF
CDR3nt: TGTGCCATCTCCGGGACTCACGAAAACATTCAGTACTTC